This TCR beta chain emerged from a study of post-analysis software for immune sequencing data. Germline-derived CDR1 and CDR2 are MNHEY and SMNVEV (reference sequence). The CDR3 covers 15 residues. The V and J ends lost 6 bases and 8 bases, in that order; junction bases with no gene match: 13. This clonotype has just a few counts. Antigen specificity is unknown. Tagging with unique molecular identifiers was a feature of the TCR beta cDNA libraries. A population of about 0.85 to 11 million T cells gave rise to roughly 0.5 million cDNA molecules. TCRdb re-called the PCR reads through MiXCR, storing one row per CDR3 protein. Of roughly 800,000 distinct CDR3 sequences listed, roughly 50% are singletons. Study results and limitations: Patients carried roughly 5 TRBV segments more frequently than controls did, and TRBV5-6, TRBV5-1 and TRBV20-1 were among them. Compared against controls, patients with multiple sclerosis displayed significantly lower normalized Chao1 diversity.

This chain links TRBV27 with TRBJ2-1; 7 bases are a match to TRBD2. Sequenced sample: blood. The source is a girl between 5 and 17 years old with multiple sclerosis. The CDR3 DNA sequence: TGTGCCAGCAGAAGGGAGGGGTTACCCTGGGATGAGCAGTTCTTC. Encoded protein: CASRREGLPWDEQFF.